Presented here are 15 T cell receptor beta chains from one specimen sequenced in a study of T cells in Graves' hyperthyroidism and ophthalmopathy. Template material for amplifying TCR beta CDR3 regions consisted of RNA transcripts. Using the HTBI primer set, a first-round RT-PCR was run on the TCR CDR3. Each CDR3 protein is one row after TCRdb ran MiXCR on the multiplex PCR reads. The sample holds some 340,000 distinct CDR3 sequences; roughly an eighth are singletons and the top ten take roughly 33%. Sequenced input: blood. These receptors came from a middle-aged woman with Graves' ophthalmopathy.

The table lists this clonotype with a few counts. This chain connects TRBV28 to TRBJ1-2, with D unclear. The germline gives CDR1 MDHEN, CDR2 SYDVKM. This CDR3 has 13 amino acids. V dropped 6 bases and J dropped 5 bases, with 13 bases sitting between them. CDR3 sequence: CASRLPTAYGYTF. For the CDR3, the DNA is TGTGCCAGCAGACTCCCCACGGCTTATGGCTACACCTTC.

This clonotype occurred a few times. The rearrangement links TRBV20-1 to TRBJ1-1; D gene ambiguous. The germline CDR1 and CDR2 sequences are DFQATT and SNEGSKA (reference sequence). V was trimmed by 7 bases and J by 1 base, leaving 13 bases between them. CDR3 length: 13 amino acids. CDR3 residues: CSVQGTANTEAFF. The CDR3 DNA is TGCAGTGTCCAAGGCACGGCGAACACTGAAGCTTTCTTT.

This clonotype was counted many times. V gene TRBV28 combines with J gene TRBJ1-2; no reliable D call. The CDR3 runs to 13 residues. The germline V gene has CDR1 MDHEN and CDR2 SYDVKM. V lost 3 bases and J lost 1, with 6 bases in between. The DNA for the CDR3 is TGTGCCAGCAGTTTTAGGAGTAACTATGGCTACACCTTC. This codes for CASSFRSNYGYTF.

This clonotype was seen a few times. The rearrangement joins TRBV7-9 to TRBJ2-1, with TRBD2 identical over 7 bases. CDR3 length equals 15 residues. Germline CDR1 reads SEHNR; CDR2 reads FQNEAQ (reference sequence). V lost 4 bases, J lost 2 bases, and 5 bases stayed unmatched. The DNA of the CDR3 is TGTGCCAGCAGCTCCCCTAGCGGTACCTACAATGAGCAGTTCTTC. It encodes CASSSPSGTYNEQFF. The variable domain in full, with the rest retrieved from reference TRBV7-9 and TRBJ2-1, is DTGVSQNPRHKITKRGQNVTFRCDPISEHNRLYWYRQTLGQGPEFLTYFQNEAQLEKSRLLSDRFSAERPKGSFSTLEIQRTEQGDSAMYLCASSSPSGTYNEQFFGPGTRLTVL.

A few counts support this clonotype. The rearrangement joins TRBV20-1 to TRBJ2-7, with D possibly being TRBD1 (5 bases). Germline V gene data show CDR1 as DFQATT and CDR2 as SNEGSKA (reference sequence). This CDR3 has 13 amino acids. The V end was cut by 5 bases, the J end by 2 bases, with 13 bases between. This chain's CDR3 is CSALQANTYEQYF. The CDR3 DNA reads as TGCAGTGCTTTACAGGCGAACACCTACGAGCAGTACTTC.

The J gene is TRBJ1-2, the V gene TRBV18, with 8 bases that match TRBD1. Per germline, CDR1 KGHSH and CDR2 LQKENI. J gave up 3 bases and V 3 bases, and 6 bases lay outside the gene matches. This CDR3 region has 15 residues. CDR3 residues: CASSPLDRADYGYTF. CDR3 bases: TGTGCCAGCTCACCCCTGGACAGGGCGGACTATGGCTACACCTTC.

This clonotype was observed a handful of times. The V call is TRBV11-1, the J call TRBJ2-5; TRBD1 aligns across 9 bases. The junction had 5 bases not matched to a gene; V was cut back by 5 bases and J by 13 bases. The CDR3 length is 11 residues. Germline CDR1 is SGHAT and CDR2 is FQDESV (reference sequence). CDR3 sequence: CASSLGTGRYF. The CDR3 nucleotides read TGTGCCAGCAGCCTGGGGACAGGGAGGTACTTC.

This clonotype came up many times. The rearrangement links TRBV28 to TRBJ2-7, with D maybe TRBD1 (6 bases). Trimming left V 5 bases short and J 1 base short, with 18 bases between. Germline V gives CDR1 MDHEN, CDR2 SYDVKM. This CDR3 contains 16 residues. The CDR3 DNA reads TGTGCCAGCAGTCCCGTCCAGGGCAGGGGATCCTACGAGCAGTACTTC. Encoded protein: CASSPVQGRGSYEQYF.

In its sample, this clonotype was seen a few times. This chain connects TRBV18 to TRBJ1-6, with D perhaps matching TRBD1 (6 bases). The V and J ends lost 3 bases and 8 bases respectively, with 11 bases between them. Per germline, CDR1 KGHSH and CDR2 LQKENI. CDR3 length equals 14 residues. CDR3 in amino acids: CASSPTGTDSPLHF. The DNA for the CDR3 is TGTGCCAGCTCACCTACAGGGACGGATTCACCCCTCCACTTT.

The rearrangement joins TRBV20-1 to TRBJ2-1; 9 nucleotides line up with TRBD2. CDR3 size: 16 residues. V shed 0 bases, J shed 4 bases, and the junction held 7 bases outside the gene matches. The V gene's germline CDR1 is DFQATT and CDR2 SNEGSKA (reference sequence). The CDR3 loop is CSARDLTSGNYNEQFF. The CDR3 DNA reads TGCAGTGCTAGAGATCTGACTAGCGGAAATTACAATGAGCAGTTCTTC.

In its sample, this clonotype was seen many times. The gene calls are TRBV6-5 and TRBJ2-7; no reliable D call. CDR1 and CDR2 from the germline V gene are MNHEY and SVGAGI. CDR3 length: 16 residues. The V and J ends lost 3 bases and 4 bases respectively, with 19 bases between them. In DNA, the CDR3 is TGTGCCAGCAGTTATACCACCCAGAAGGCTAAGTACGAGCAGTACTTC. Translating gives CASSYTTQKAKYEQYF.

This clonotype occurred many times. The chain has TRBV9 and TRBJ2-1, with D perhaps TRBD2 (6 bases). Germline V lookup: CDR1 SGDLS, CDR2 YYNGEE. The CDR3 sequence is 17 residues long. The V end lost 0 bases, the J end lost 5 bases, and 18 bases lay between the germline ends. CDR3 sequence: CASSVAVGTPADNEQFF. The DNA of the CDR3 is TGTGCCAGCAGCGTAGCCGTCGGGACTCCGGCGGACAATGAGCAGTTCTTC.

This clonotype was counted between two and nine times. The chain carries TRBV18 and TRBJ2-7; D unresolved. CDR3 length: 12 amino acids. The V end lost 5 bases, the J end lost 7 bases, and 12 bases lay between the germline ends. CDR1 KGHSH and CDR2 LQKENI come from the germline V gene. CDR3 loop: CASSYSVGEQYF. The CDR3 DNA is TGTGCCAGCTCATACTCCGTTGGAGAGCAGTACTTC.

This clonotype has a count of ten or more. V gene TRBV2 combines with J gene TRBJ2-1; TRBD2 might be the D (5 bases). Trimming left V 3 bases short and J 12 bases short, with 12 bases between. The CDR3 is 12 residues long. The V gene's germline CDR1 is SNHLY and CDR2 FYNNEI. As DNA, the CDR3 is TGTGCCAGCAGTGACAGGACGGGGAGGCAGTTCTTC. Its translation is CASSDRTGRQFF.

The chain couples TRBV6-5 to TRBJ2-6; tentatively, D is TRBD1 (5 bases). CDR1 is MNHEY, CDR2 SVGAGI, per germline. The CDR3 contains 16 residues. Trimming cost V 2 bases and J 0 bases, with 8 bases left between them. This CDR3 is CASSYNRPSGANVLTF. Written as DNA, the CDR3 is TGTGCCAGCAGTTACAACAGGCCCTCTGGGGCCAACGTCCTGACTTTC.